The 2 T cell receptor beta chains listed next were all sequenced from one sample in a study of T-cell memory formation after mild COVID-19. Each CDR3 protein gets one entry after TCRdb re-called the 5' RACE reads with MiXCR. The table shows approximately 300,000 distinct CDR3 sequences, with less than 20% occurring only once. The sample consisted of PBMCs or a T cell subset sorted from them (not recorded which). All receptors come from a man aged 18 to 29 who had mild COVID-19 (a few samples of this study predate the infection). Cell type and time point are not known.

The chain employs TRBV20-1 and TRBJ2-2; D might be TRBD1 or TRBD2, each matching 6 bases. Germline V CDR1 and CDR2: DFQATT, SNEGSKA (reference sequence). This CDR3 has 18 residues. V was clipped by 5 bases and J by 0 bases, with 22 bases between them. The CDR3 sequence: CSAPPSGAQFANTGELFF. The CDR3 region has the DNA TGCAGTGCTCCCCCCTCGGGGGCCCAGTTCGCGAACACCGGGGAGCTGTTTTTT.

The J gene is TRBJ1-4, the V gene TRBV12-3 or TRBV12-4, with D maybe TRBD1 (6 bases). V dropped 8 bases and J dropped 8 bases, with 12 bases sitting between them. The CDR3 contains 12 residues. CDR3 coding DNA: TGTGCCAGCGCACAGGGAGGCGAAAAACTGTTTTTT. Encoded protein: CASAQGGEKLFF.